This record looks at one T cell receptor beta chain sequence and its context. This sample stems from a study of blood T cell repertoires in COVID-19. Two consecutive negative NP/OP PCR tests, clearance, or resolved symptoms defined Cohort 3 recovery. The CDR3 has 12 amino acids. Trimming shortened V by 8 bases and J by 12 bases, and 17 bases separated the two germline ends. Germline loops: CDR1 SGHTA, CDR2 FQGTGA. TCRdb keeps only in-frame clones here, not all; method: immunoSEQ multiplex PCR. Among 250,000 to 300,000 clones, around nine tenths were seen once, and the ten largest hold 1.5% to 2%. The chain combines TRBV7-3 with TRBJ2-1, with a weak D call TRBD2 (6 bases). This receptor was obtained from a woman aged 55-70 years who had recovered from COVID-19. Sequencing input: PBMCs or T cells enriched from blood (not recorded which). CDR3 region: CASRPLPEGQFF. The CDR3 DNA sequence: TGTGCCAGCCGCCCCCTTCCGGAGGGGCAGTTCTTC.